These T cell receptor beta chains were read from a single sample in a study of cytomegalovirus exposure and HLA in healthy donors. Using immunoSEQ multiplex PCR, the repertoire was profiled, and TCRdb retains in-frame clones only, with some absent. The sample lists roughly 120,000 clones; approximately 89% were seen once. The specimen was PBMCs. Every receptor here comes from a woman aged 18-29 years in good health and CMV-seronegative. CDR3s leave out the opening cysteine and the closing phenylalanine or tryptophan. Fields, in order: J gene, D gene, V gene, CDR3 protein. A D gene is named only where the DNA matches it firmly.

J: TRBJ1-2
D: .
V: TRBV21-1
CDR3: ASSKAWTGGVYGYT

J: TRBJ1-2
D: .
V: TRBV2
CDR3: ASSEGQGPYGYT

J: TRBJ1-6
D: TRBD1
V: TRBV5-1
CDR3: ASSSLQGAHNSPLH

J: TRBJ2-4
D: .
V: TRBV7-9
CDR3: ASTPYGRAKNIQY

J: TRBJ2-5
D: TRBD1
V: TRBV6-5
CDR3: ASSPGTGLGTQY

J: TRBJ1-2
D: .
V: TRBV4-1
CDR3: ASSQEGAWGYT

J: TRBJ2-1
D: .
V: TRBV6-1
CDR3: AGSSDLANEQF

J: TRBJ2-5
D: TRBD2
V: TRBV27
CDR3: ASSLGPGLADYGSETQY

J: TRBJ2-7
D: .
V: TRBV2
CDR3: ASSEMGAGWDPTYEQY

J: TRBJ1-5
D: .
V: TRBV30
CDR3: AWSYQGAQPQH